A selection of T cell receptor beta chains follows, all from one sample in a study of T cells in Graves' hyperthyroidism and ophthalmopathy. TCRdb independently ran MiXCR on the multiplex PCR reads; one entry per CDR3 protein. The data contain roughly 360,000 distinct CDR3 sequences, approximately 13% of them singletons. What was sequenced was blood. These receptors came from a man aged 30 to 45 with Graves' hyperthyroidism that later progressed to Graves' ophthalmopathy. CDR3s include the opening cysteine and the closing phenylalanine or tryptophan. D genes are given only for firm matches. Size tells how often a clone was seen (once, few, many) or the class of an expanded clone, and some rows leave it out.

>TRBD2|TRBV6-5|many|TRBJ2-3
CASSYTFPSSGGIEDTQYF
TGTGCCAGCAGTTACACTTTCCCTTCTAGCGGGGGAATTGAAGATACGCAGTATTTT
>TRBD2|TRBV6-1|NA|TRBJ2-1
CASTNSLAGSPGDEQFF
TGTGCCAGCACCAACTCGCTAGCGGGGAGCCCGGGAGATGAGCAGTTCTTC
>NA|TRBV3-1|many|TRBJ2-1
CASSPSDGDNEQFF
TGTGCCAGCAGTCCTTCTGACGGGGACAATGAGCAGTTCTTC
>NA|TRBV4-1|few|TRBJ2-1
CASSQVGGYSYNEQFF
TGCGCCAGCAGCCAAGTGGGCGGTTACTCCTACAATGAGCAGTTCTTC
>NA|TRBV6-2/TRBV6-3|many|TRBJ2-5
CASSKQGETQYF
TGTGCCAGCAGTAAACAGGGAGAGACCCAGTACTTC
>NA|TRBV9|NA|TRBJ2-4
CASSVGGEISIQYF
TGTGCCAGCAGCGTAGGAGGGGAGATAAGCATTCAGTACTTC
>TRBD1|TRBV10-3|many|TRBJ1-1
CATRETGDNTEAFF
TGTGCCACCAGGGAAACAGGGGACAACACTGAAGCTTTCTTT
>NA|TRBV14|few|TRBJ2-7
CASYRVAYEQYF
TGTGCCAGCTACAGGGTAGCCTACGAGCAGTACTTC
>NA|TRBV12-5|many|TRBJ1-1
CASGFYKDTEAFF
TGTGCTAGTGGTTTCTACAAAGACACTGAAGCTTTCTTT
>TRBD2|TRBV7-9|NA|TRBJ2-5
CASSTRLAGDQETQYF
TGTGCCAGCAGCACCCGACTAGCGGGGGATCAAGAGACCCAGTACTTC
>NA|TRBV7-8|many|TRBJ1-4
CASSPPVVEKLFF
TGTGCCAGCAGCCCCCCTGTCGTAGAAAAACTGTTTTTT
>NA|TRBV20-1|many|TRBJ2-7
CSATETVMGEQYF
TGCAGTGCTACCGAGACGGTGATGGGCGAGCAGTACTTC
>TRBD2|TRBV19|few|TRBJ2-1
CASSIDGEGSYNEQFF
TGTGCCAGTAGTATAGACGGGGAGGGCTCCTACAATGAGCAGTTCTTC
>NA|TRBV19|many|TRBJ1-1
CASSIVGAWNTEAFF
TGTGCCAGTAGTATAGTTGGAGCCTGGAACACTGAAGCTTTCTTT
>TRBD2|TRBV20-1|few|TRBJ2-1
CSANRAGGEQFF
TGCAGTGCTAACAGAGCCGGGGGGGAGCAGTTCTTC
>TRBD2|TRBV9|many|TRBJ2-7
CASSRSGGIYEQYF
TGTGCCAGCAGCAGGTCGGGGGGGATCTACGAGCAGTACTTC
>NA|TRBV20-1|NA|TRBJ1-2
CSRGVRGRQLNYGYTF
TGCAGTAGAGGCGTCCGGGGCAGACAATTAAACTATGGCTACACCTTC
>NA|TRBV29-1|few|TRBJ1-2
CSVEFRQNYGYTF
TGCAGCGTTGAATTCCGGCAGAATTATGGCTACACCTTC
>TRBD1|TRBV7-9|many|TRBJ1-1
CASSPRQGPNTEAFF
TGTGCCAGCAGCCCCAGACAGGGCCCGAACACTGAAGCTTTCTTT
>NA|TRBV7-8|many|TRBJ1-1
CASSQGAGGAGTEAFF
TGTGCCAGCAGCCAAGGGGCGGGGGGCGCGGGCACTGAAGCTTTCTTT
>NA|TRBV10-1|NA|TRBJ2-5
CASSEREGAIGTQYF
TGCGCCAGCAGTGAAAGGGAGGGGGCCATTGGGACCCAGTACTTC
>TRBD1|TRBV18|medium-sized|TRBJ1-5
CASSPPGQGQPQHF
TGTGCCAGCTCACCACCGGGACAGGGGCAGCCCCAGCATTTT
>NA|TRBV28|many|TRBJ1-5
CASSSGLNRVDQPQHF
TGTGCCAGCAGTTCGGGCCTAAACAGGGTGGATCAGCCCCAGCATTTT
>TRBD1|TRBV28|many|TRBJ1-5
CASSSSGTGTGQPQHF
TGTGCCAGCAGTTCATCCGGGACAGGGACGGGACAGCCCCAGCATTTT
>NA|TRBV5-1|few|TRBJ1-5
CASSLDGQVNQPQHF
TGCGCCAGCAGCCTAGACGGACAAGTGAATCAGCCCCAGCATTTT
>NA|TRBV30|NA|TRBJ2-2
CAGENSARFGELFF
TGTGCCGGGGAGAACAGCGCCAGGTTCGGGGAGCTGTTTTTT
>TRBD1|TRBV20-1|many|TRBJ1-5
CSARQGGEAGNQPQHF
TGCAGTGCTAGACAGGGGGGGGAGGCGGGCAATCAGCCCCAGCATTTT
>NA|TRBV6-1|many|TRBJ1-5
CASSEIQGVGNQPQHF
TGTGCCAGCAGTGAGATACAGGGTGTCGGCAATCAGCCCCAGCATTTT
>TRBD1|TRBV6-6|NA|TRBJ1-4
CASSYNRGGEKLFF
TGTGCCAGCAGTTACAACAGAGGGGGCGAAAAACTGTTTTTT
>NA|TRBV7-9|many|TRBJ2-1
CASSLGDIREQFF
TGTGCCAGCAGCTTAGGGGACATCCGGGAGCAGTTCTTC
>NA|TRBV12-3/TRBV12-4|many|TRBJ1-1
CASSLKGGTEAFF
TGTGCCAGCAGTTTAAAAGGGGGCACTGAAGCTTTCTTT
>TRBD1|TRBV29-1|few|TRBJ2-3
CSVNFRDRVTDTQYF
TGCAGCGTCAATTTCCGGGACAGGGTCACAGATACGCAGTATTTT
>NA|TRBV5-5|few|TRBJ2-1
CASSLGLAQSSYNEQFF
TGTGCCAGCAGCTTGGGGCTAGCGCAGAGCTCCTACAATGAGCAGTTCTTC
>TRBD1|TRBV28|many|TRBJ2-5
CASRQGAQETQYF
TGTGCCAGCAGACAGGGGGCGCAGGAGACCCAGTACTTC
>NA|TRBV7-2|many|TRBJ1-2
CASSLDPGVPYYGYTF
TGTGCCAGCAGCTTAGACCCCGGGGTTCCTTACTATGGCTACACCTTC
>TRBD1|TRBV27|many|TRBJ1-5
CASSSIQGARNQPQHF
TGTGCCAGCAGTTCGATACAGGGGGCCCGAAATCAGCCCCAGCATTTT
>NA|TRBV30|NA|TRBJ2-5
CAWSARWRETQYF
TGTGCCTGGAGTGCACGGTGGAGGGAGACCCAGTACTTC
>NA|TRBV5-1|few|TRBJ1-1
CASSPEMGGFASEAFF
TGCGCCAGCAGCCCCGAGATGGGGGGCTTTGCATCTGAAGCTTTCTTT
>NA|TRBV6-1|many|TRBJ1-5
CASSSSASNQPQHF
TGTGCCAGCAGTTCCTCAGCTAGTAATCAGCCCCAGCATTTT
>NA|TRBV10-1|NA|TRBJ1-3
CARNRDTSSPGNTIYF
TGCGCCAGGAATCGGGACACTTCCTCCCCTGGAAACACCATATATTTT
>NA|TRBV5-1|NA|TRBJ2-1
CASSRDVGEQFF
TGCGCCAGCAGCCGGGACGTCGGTGAGCAGTTCTTC
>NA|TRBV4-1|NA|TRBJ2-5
CASSQDRRTQYF
TGCGCCAGCAGCCAAGATCGGCGGACCCAGTACTTC
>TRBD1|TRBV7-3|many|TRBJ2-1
CASSSGQENEQFF
TGTGCCAGCAGCTCGGGACAGGAGAATGAGCAGTTCTTC